Listed here are 24 T cell receptor beta chains from one sample, sequenced in a study of blood T cell repertoires in COVID-19 (TCRdb year 2020). Receptor libraries were prepared by the immunoSEQ multiplex PCR assay. TCRdb obtained this table from immuneACCESS and retained in-frame rearrangements with V and J assigned. These tables miss some clones; where compared with another copy, unresolved V genes account for less than half of the shortfall, and the remainder is unexplained. The table for this sample lists some 110,000 clones; approximately 84% of them were counted only once. About 1.3% of the sample is in the top ten clones. The sample consisted of peripheral blood. Receptor source: a man between 40 and 49 years old with acute or convalescent COVID-19.

This clone was seen a few times. The V and J genes are TRBV7-9 and TRBJ2-5; D is possibly TRBD2 (6 bases). Germline-derived CDR1 and CDR2 are SEHNR and FQNEAQ (reference sequence). The CDR3 loop spans 15 amino acids. Trimming left V 5 bases short and J 3 bases short, with 16 bases between. The CDR3 region is CASSALGTPKETQYF. DNA for the CDR3: TGTGCCAGCAGCGCCCTCGGGACTCCCAAAGAGACCCAGTACTTC.

The V and J genes are TRBV7-2 and TRBJ1-6; TRBD1 agrees at 9 bases. V lost 1 base to trimming and J lost 9 bases; unmatched junction nucleotides: 10. The CDR3 has 17 residues. From germline, CDR1 is SGHTA and CDR2 FQGNSA. CDR3 coding DNA: TGTGCCAGCAGCTTAGGAATGAGGGACAGGGCCCGTTCACCCCTCCACTTT. It specifies CASSLGMRDRARSPLHF.

The chain joins TRBV15 to TRBJ2-5, with D perhaps matching TRBD1 (6 bases). Germline V gene sequence: CDR1 LNHNV, CDR2 YYDKDF (reference sequence). Deletions cut 7 bases from V and 1 base from J, with 10 bases between. CDR3 length: 13 amino acids. DNA of the CDR3: TGTGCCACCACCTGGGACATCCAAGAGACCCAGTACTTC. It codes for CATTWDIQETQYF.

The chain employs TRBV13 and TRBJ2-4; 10 bases map to TRBD2. Germline trimming cut 2 bases from V and 8 bases from J; bases unmatched to any gene: 6. Per the germline V gene, CDR1 is PRHDT and CDR2 is FYEKMQ (reference sequence). The CDR3 has 15 amino acids. CDR3 in DNA: TGTGCCAGCAGCTTAAGCGGGAGGGCCTCTGACATTCAGTACTTC. Residues: CASSLSGRASDIQYF.

This sequence joins TRBV5-1 and TRBJ1-2, with 7 bases identical to TRBD1. V was clipped by 3 bases and J by 0 bases; unmatched bases: 11. The CDR3 covers 17 residues. Germline-derived CDR1 and CDR2 are SGHRS and YFSETQ. The CDR3 region is CASSSSPGQLANYGYTF. The CDR3 DNA reads as TGCGCCAGCAGCTCCTCCCCGGGACAGCTAGCTAACTATGGCTACACCTTC.

CDR3 DNA sequence: TGTGCCAGTAGTACCGAGGTCCTCAATCAGGGCTACACCTTC. Residues: CASSTEVLNQGYTF. The rearrangement links TRBV19 to TRBJ1-2, with no clear D. In germline, CDR1 is LNHDA, CDR2 SQIVND (reference sequence). V was cut by 4 bases and J by 8 bases, with 17 bases left in between. The CDR3 has 14 residues.

V usage is TRBV25-1 and J usage is TRBJ2-1; 10 nucleotides line up with TRBD2. This CDR3 is built from 17 residues. Trimming removed 3 bases from V and 6 bases from J; junction bases left unmatched: 11. The V gene's germline CDR1 is MGHDK and CDR2 SYGVNS. CDR3 amino acids: CASSDLPLAGAPNEQFF. The CDR3 nucleotides read TGTGCCAGCAGTGACCTCCCTCTAGCGGGAGCCCCCAATGAGCAGTTCTTC.

V usage is TRBV7-8 and J usage is TRBJ1-6; TRBD1 is a possible D gene (5 bases). The germline gives CDR1 SGHVS, CDR2 FQNEAQ. V shed 5 bases and J shed 0 bases, with 23 bases lying between them. This CDR3 has 20 amino acids. DNA for the CDR3: TGTGCCAGCAGCCTGGACGACAGCCCCTTCCAAGCCTCCTATAATTCACCCCTCCACTTT. Encoded protein: CASSLDDSPFQASYNSPLHF.

The V gene is TRBV4-1, the J gene TRBJ1-1; TRBD1 is a possible D gene (6 bases). Germline CDR1 and CDR2: MGHRA and YSYEKL. The CDR3 spans 13 residues. The V end lost 3 bases, the J end lost 6 bases, and 11 bases lay between the germline ends. This chain's CDR3 is CASSHLTGSEAFF. DNA for the CDR3: TGCGCCAGCAGCCACCTAACAGGGTCTGAAGCTTTCTTT.

V gene TRBV7-3 combines with J gene TRBJ2-3; possibly TRBD1 for D (6 bases). V was trimmed by 2 bases and J by 6 bases, leaving 15 bases between them. CDR1 and CDR2 (germline): SGHTA, FQGTGA. The CDR3 has 15 residues. The CDR3 coding sequence is TGTGCCAGCAGCTTAGGGGGCCGCCTTCGGGATACGCAGTATTTT. It codes for CASSLGGRLRDTQYF. Full variable domain (missing parts from reference TRBV7-3 and TRBJ2-3): GAGVSQTPSNKVTEKGKYVELRCDPISGHTALYWYRQSLGQGPEFLIYFQGTGAADDSGLPNDRFFAVRPEGSVSTLKIQRTERGDSAVYLCASSLGGRLRDTQYFGPGTRLTVL.

This clone has a single count. The gene calls are TRBV5-1 and TRBJ2-1; 9 nucleotides agree with TRBD2. This CDR3 is 16 amino acids long. V lost 0 bases, J lost 4 bases, and 5 bases stayed unmatched. Germline V gives CDR1 SGHRS, CDR2 YFSETQ. The CDR3 reads CASSLGATSGYNEQFF. Written as DNA, the CDR3 is TGCGCCAGCAGCTTGGGGGCGACTAGCGGATACAATGAGCAGTTCTTC.

This clone was recorded a few times. The V call is TRBV6-5, the J call TRBJ2-1; D is unresolved. V gave up 10 bases and J gave up 5 bases, with 15 bases separating them. The CDR3 totals 13 residues. CDR1 and CDR2 from the germline V gene are MNHEY and SVGAGI. The CDR3 DNA is TGTGCCACCGCCCAACCCCCTAACAATGAGCAGTTCTTC. It codes for CATAQPPNNEQFF.

The rearrangement links TRBV18 to TRBJ2-2; TRBD1 aligns across 8 bases. The CDR3 is 16 amino acids. Germline V lookup: CDR1 KGHSH, CDR2 LQKENI. Trimming at V came to 0 bases and at J to 2 bases, leaving 2 bases not matched to a gene. CDR3 sequence (DNA): TGTGCCAGCTCACCACCAGGGACAGGAAACACCGGGGAGCTGTTTTTT. It translates to CASSPPGTGNTGELFF. Full variable domain (missing parts from reference TRBV18 and TRBJ2-2): NAGVMQNPRHLVRRRGQEARLRCSPMKGHSHVYWYRQLPEEGLKFMVYLQKENIIDESGMPKERFSAEFPKEGPSILRIQQVVRGDSAAYFCASSPPGTGNTGELFFGEGSRLTVL.

The chain uses TRBV11-2 and TRBJ1-4; D may be TRBD1 (6 bases). The CDR3 has 15 amino acids. Per germline, CDR1 SGHAT and CDR2 FQNNGV. Trimming stripped 3 bases from V and 4 bases from J, with 12 bases between. The CDR3 sequence: CASSFSLDSNEKLFF. The CDR3 DNA reads as TGTGCCAGCAGCTTTAGTCTGGACAGTAATGAAAAACTGTTTTTT.

The gene calls are TRBV5-1 and TRBJ2-5; 12 positions agree with TRBD2. The CDR3 has 17 amino acids. Germline CDR1 and CDR2: SGHRS and YFSETQ. Germline trimming cut 2 bases from V and 3 bases from J; bases unmatched to any gene: 8. Here the CDR3 reads CASSFWASGRAKETQYF. CDR3 in DNA: TGCGCCAGCAGCTTTTGGGCTAGCGGGAGGGCAAAAGAGACCCAGTACTTC. The full variable domain, its missing parts supplied by reference TRBV5-1 and TRBJ2-5, is KAGVTQTPRYLIKTRGQQVTLSCSPISGHRSVSWYQQTPGQGLQFLFEYFSETQRNKGNFPGRFSGRQFSNSRSEMNVSTLELGDSALYLCASSFWASGRAKETQYFGPGTRLLVL.

Notes on this clone: An end of the junction does not agree with germline; a read error may underlie this. This chain uses TRBV7-7 with TRBJ2-3, with 8 bases lining up with TRBD2. The CDR3 covers 15 residues. The germline V gene encodes CDR1 SSHAT and CDR2 FNYEAQ (reference sequence). CDR3 residues: CASSLVSGGTDTQYF. The DNA of the CDR3 is TGTGCTAGCAGCTTAGTTAGCGGGGGCACAGATACGCAGTATTTT. Using reference TRBV7-7 and TRBJ2-3 for the parts outside the CDR3, the full variable domain is GAGVSQSPRYKVTKRGQDVTLRCDPISSHATLYWYQQALGQGPEFLTYFNYEAQPDKSGLPSDRFSAERPEGSISTLTIQRTEQRDSAMYRCASSLVSGGTDTQYFGPGTRLTVL.

The V gene is TRBV7-3, the J gene TRBJ2-3; 9 nucleotides agree with TRBD2. CDR1 and CDR2 (germline): SGHTA, FQGTGA. The CDR3 spans 18 residues. V shed 4 bases and J 0 bases; nucleotides not matched to a gene: 11. CDR3 amino acids: CASSSPLSSGDSTDTQYF. The DNA for the CDR3 is TGTGCCAGCAGCTCACCCCTTTCTAGCGGGGATAGCACAGATACGCAGTATTTT.

This chain links TRBV27 with TRBJ2-7, with 8 bases matching TRBD1. CDR1 MNHEY and CDR2 SMNVEV come from the germline V gene (reference sequence). The CDR3 loop spans 14 amino acids. V gave up 7 bases and J gave up 3 bases; unmatched junction bases: 8. The CDR3 sequence: CASKVTGAVYEQYF. CDR3 DNA: TGTGCCAGCAAGGTGACAGGGGCGGTCTACGAGCAGTACTTC.

The chain is built from TRBV2 and TRBJ1-2, with 7 bases matching TRBD1. The V gene's germline CDR1 is SNHLY and CDR2 FYNNEI. The CDR3 loop spans 12 amino acids. J gave up 7 bases and V 6 bases, and 5 bases lay outside the gene matches. The CDR3 DNA follows: TGTGCCAGCAGAGGGGACAGCATTGGCTACACCTTC. It yields the protein CASRGDSIGYTF.

The chain combines TRBV7-9 with TRBJ1-6, with a weak D call TRBD1 (5 bases). CDR3 length: 15 residues. Germline CDR1 SEHNR, CDR2 FQNEAQ (reference sequence). V was pared by 5 bases and J by 7 bases, with 15 bases between. The CDR3 DNA follows: TGTGCCAGCAGCCCTGGACCCCGGGGGAATTCACCCCTCCACTTT. Translating gives CASSPGPRGNSPLHF.

Details on this clone: Other DNA variants within this sample encode the same CDR3. This chain uses TRBV18 with TRBJ1-1, with 8 bases that match TRBD1. CDR3 size: 13 residues. V lost 2 bases and J lost 4; bases outside the gene matches: 0. Germline CDR1 KGHSH, CDR2 LQKENI. The CDR3 DNA reads as TGTGCCAGCTCACCAGGACAGGGCACTGAAGCTTTCTTT. It encodes CASSPGQGTEAFF.

Worth noting for this clone: This sample includes further DNA sequences coding for the same CDR3. The genes are TRBV5-1 and TRBJ2-5; D ambiguous. V was clipped by 0 bases and J by 2 bases, with 5 bases between them. The CDR3 spans 13 residues. Germline V CDR1 and CDR2: SGHRS, YFSETQ. The CDR3 DNA is TGCGCCAGCAGCTTGGGACTTCAAGAGACCCAGTACTTC. Translated, it gives CASSLGLQETQYF.

The chain has TRBV5-6 and TRBJ1-5; D is uncertain. The V gene's germline CDR1 is SGHDT and CDR2 YYEEEE. Trimming cost V 1 base and J 2 bases, with 7 bases left between them. This CDR3 has 14 residues. The DNA for the CDR3 is TGTGCCAGCAGCTTGCGGGGAGGCAATCAGCCCCAGCATTTT. This sequence encodes CASSLRGGNQPQHF.

V is TRBV29-1 and J is TRBJ2-3, with TRBD1 as a possible D gene (6 bases). Between the trimmed V and J ends, which lost 7 bases and 1 base, there was a span of 9 bases. CDR1 SQVTM and CDR2 ANQGSEA come from the germline V gene. This CDR3 contains 12 residues. The CDR3 region has the DNA TGCAGCGCTAGGACAGGCACAGATACGCAGTATTTT. It is translated as CSARTGTDTQYF.